This is a list of T cell receptor beta chains from one sample in a study of PD-L1 blockade in urothelial cancer. The repertoire was sequenced with immunoSEQ multiplex PCR; TCRdb's copy has only in-frame clones and lacks some. This table holds around 100,000 clones, about 85% found once. Sequences were derived from PBMCs, sampled around atezolizumab (anti-PD-L1) treatment. The receptor source for this set is a man in his fifties or sixties with urothelial cancer. Each CDR3 is given with its conserved first and last residue.

j_gene: TRBJ1-5
v_gene: TRBV6-6
CDR3aa: CASSPDSFAQPQHF

j_gene: TRBJ1-4
v_gene: TRBV19
CDR3aa: CASSINGQGREKLFF

j_gene: TRBJ1-6
v_gene: TRBV27
CDR3aa: CASSLGGIYNSPLHF

j_gene: TRBJ2-7
v_gene: TRBV9
CDR3aa: CASSPSPGTSGRAHEQYF

j_gene: TRBJ1-6
v_gene: TRBV11-2
CDR3aa: CASSPTGSGNSPLHF

j_gene: TRBJ2-7
v_gene: TRBV28
CDR3aa: CASSLWGQSYEQYF

j_gene: TRBJ2-7
v_gene: TRBV9
CDR3aa: CASSPRTGLDEQYF

j_gene: TRBJ2-7
v_gene: TRBV18
CDR3aa: CASSSLNEYEQYF

j_gene: TRBJ2-5
v_gene: TRBV7-8
CDR3aa: CASSLENRGQGTQYF

j_gene: TRBJ2-2
v_gene: TRBV6-5
CDR3aa: CASSQTGTGGGELFF

j_gene: TRBJ1-3
v_gene: TRBV18
CDR3aa: CASSPLAAGASGNTIYF

j_gene: TRBJ2-1
v_gene: TRBV28
CDR3aa: CASSSGQRINNEQFF

j_gene: TRBJ2-2
v_gene: TRBV9
CDR3aa: CASSSTSGSFGELFF

j_gene: TRBJ2-5
v_gene: TRBV7-8
CDR3aa: CASSFGGEGTQYF